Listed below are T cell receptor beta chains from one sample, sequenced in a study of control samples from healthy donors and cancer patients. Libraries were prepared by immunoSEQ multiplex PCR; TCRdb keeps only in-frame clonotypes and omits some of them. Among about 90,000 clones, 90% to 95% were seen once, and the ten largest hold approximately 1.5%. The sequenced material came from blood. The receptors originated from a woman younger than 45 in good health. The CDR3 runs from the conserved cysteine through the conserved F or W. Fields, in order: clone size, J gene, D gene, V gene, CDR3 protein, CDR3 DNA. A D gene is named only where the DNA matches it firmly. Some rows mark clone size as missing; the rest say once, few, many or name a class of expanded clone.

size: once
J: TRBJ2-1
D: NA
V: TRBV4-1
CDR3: CASSQDSSVPNEQFF
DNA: TGCGCCAGCAGCCAAGATTCGTCCGTGCCGAATGAGCAGTTCTTC

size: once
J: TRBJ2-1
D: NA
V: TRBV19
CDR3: CASSQGSYNEQFF
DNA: TGTGCCAGTAGTCAGGGGTCCTACAATGAGCAGTTCTTC

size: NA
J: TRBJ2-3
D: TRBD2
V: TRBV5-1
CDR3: CASSSSSGRSDTQYF
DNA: TGCGCCAGCAGCTCCTCTAGCGGGAGATCAGATACGCAGTATTTT

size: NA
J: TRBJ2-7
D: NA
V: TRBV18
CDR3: CASSPGAPYEQYF
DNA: TGTGCCAGCTCACCGGGCGCCCCCTACGAGCAGTACTTC

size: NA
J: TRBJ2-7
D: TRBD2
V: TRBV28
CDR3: CASRPAGAGGYEQYF
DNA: TGTGCCAGCAGGCCCGCGGGAGCGGGGGGCTACGAGCAGTACTTC

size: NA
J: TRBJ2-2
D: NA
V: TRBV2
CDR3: CASKQTSTGELFF
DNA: TGTGCCAGCAAACAGACCTCCACCGGGGAGCTGTTTTTT

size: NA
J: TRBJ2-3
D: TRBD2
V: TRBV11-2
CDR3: CASSFSAGGPTDTQYF
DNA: TGTGCCAGCAGCTTTTCAGCGGGAGGGCCCACAGATACGCAGTATTTT

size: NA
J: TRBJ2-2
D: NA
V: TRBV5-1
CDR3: CASSLGLGTGELFF
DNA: TGCGCCAGCAGCTTGGGATTAGGGACCGGGGAGCTGTTTTTT

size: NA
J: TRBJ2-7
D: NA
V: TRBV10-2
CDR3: CASRGFGEQYF
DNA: TGCGCCAGTCGGGGCTTCGGGGAGCAGTACTTC

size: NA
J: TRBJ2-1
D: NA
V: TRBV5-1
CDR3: CASSPGSTSYNEQFF
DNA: TGCGCCAGCAGCCCAGGGAGCACGTCCTACAATGAGCAGTTCTTC

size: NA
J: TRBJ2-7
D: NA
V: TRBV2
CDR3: CASQAVPPVGQYF
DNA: TGTGCCAGCCAAGCGGTCCCCCCTGTGGGGCAGTACTTC

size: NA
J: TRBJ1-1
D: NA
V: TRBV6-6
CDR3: CASSYIGLRNTEAFF
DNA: TGTGCCAGCAGTTACATTGGACTGAGGAACACTGAAGCTTTCTTT

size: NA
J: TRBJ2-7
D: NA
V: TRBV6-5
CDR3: CASSYSRVTEQYF
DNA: TGTGCCAGCAGTTACTCCAGGGTTACCGAGCAGTACTTC

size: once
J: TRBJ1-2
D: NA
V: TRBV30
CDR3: CAWADGNYGYTF
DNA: TGTGCCTGGGCAGACGGGAACTATGGCTACACCTTC

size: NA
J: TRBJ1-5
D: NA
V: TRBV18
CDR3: CASSPSALAAQHF
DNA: TGTGCCAGCTCACCATCCGCCCTGGCAGCCCAGCATTTT

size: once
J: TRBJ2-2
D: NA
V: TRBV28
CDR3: CASSLFPWTTRGTGELFF
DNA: TGTGCCAGCAGTTTATTCCCCTGGACAACGCGAGGGACCGGGGAGCTGTTTTTT

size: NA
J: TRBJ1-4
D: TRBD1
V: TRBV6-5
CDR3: CASSPTGANEKLFF
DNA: TGTGCCAGCAGTCCTACAGGGGCGAATGAAAAACTGTTTTTT

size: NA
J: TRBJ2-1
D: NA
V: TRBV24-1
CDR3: CATSDSPSGGTYNEQFF
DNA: TGTGCCACCAGTGATTCTCCCTCCGGCGGAACCTACAATGAGCAGTTCTTC

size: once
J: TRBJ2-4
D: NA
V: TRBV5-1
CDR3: CASSLFQGPKNIQYF
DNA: TGCGCCAGCAGCTTGTTCCAGGGGCCCAAAAACATTCAGTACTTC

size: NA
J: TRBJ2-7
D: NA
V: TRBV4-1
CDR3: CASSQVRDVTYEQYF
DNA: TGCGCCAGCAGCCAAGTCCGGGACGTTACCTACGAGCAGTACTTC

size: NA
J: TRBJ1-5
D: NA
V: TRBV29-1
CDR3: CSAGTHPNQPQHF
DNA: TGCAGTGCCGGGACACATCCTAATCAGCCCCAGCATTTT

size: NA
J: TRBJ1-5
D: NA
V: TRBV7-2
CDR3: CASSARNQPQHF
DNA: TGTGCCAGCAGCGCCCGGAATCAGCCCCAGCATTTT

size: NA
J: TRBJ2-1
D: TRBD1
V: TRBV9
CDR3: CASSVPGTVHNEQFF
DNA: TGTGCCAGCAGCGTCCCCGGGACAGTCCACAATGAGCAGTTCTTC

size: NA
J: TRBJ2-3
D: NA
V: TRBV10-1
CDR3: CASSEGVFTDTQYF
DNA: TGCGCCAGCAGTGAGGGGGTTTTCACAGATACGCAGTATTTT

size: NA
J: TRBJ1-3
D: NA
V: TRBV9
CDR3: CASSTQTKGNTIYF
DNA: TGTGCCAGCAGCACACAGACAAAGGGGAACACCATATATTTT

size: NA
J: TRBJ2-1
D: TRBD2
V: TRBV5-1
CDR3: CASSPPGLAAINEQFF
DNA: TGCGCCAGCAGCCCCCCGGGACTAGCGGCCATCAATGAGCAGTTCTTC

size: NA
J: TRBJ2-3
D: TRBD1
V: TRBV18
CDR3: CASTGQGTDTQYF
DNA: TGTGCCAGCACCGGACAGGGCACAGATACGCAGTATTTT

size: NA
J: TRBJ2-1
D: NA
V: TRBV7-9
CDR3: CASSLVALYNEQFF
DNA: TGTGCCAGCAGCTTAGTCGCACTTTACAATGAGCAGTTCTTC

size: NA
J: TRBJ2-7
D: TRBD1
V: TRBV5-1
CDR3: CASSLDLTGQGVF
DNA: TGCGCCAGCAGCTTGGACCTAACGGGACAGGGTGTCTTC

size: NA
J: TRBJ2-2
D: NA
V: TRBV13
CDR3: CASSSPGTQNTGELFF
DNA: TGTGCCAGCAGCTCCCCCGGGACACAAAACACCGGGGAGCTGTTTTTT

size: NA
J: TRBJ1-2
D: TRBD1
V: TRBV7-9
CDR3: CASSLEVGGADYGYTF
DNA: TGTGCCAGCAGCTTAGAGGTAGGGGGCGCGGACTATGGCTACACCTTC

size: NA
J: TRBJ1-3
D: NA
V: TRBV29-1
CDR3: CSVAGFLGNTIYF
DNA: TGCAGCGTCGCCGGCTTTTTAGGAAACACCATATATTTT

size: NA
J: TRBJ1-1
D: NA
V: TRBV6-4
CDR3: CASSGGQARINAEAFF
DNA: TGTGCCAGCAGTGGGGGACAAGCCAGGATAAACGCTGAAGCTTTCTTT

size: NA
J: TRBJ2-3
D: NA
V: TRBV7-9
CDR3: CASSQGPGRTRTDTQYF
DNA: TGTGCCAGCAGCCAAGGGCCCGGGAGAACAAGGACAGATACGCAGTATTTT

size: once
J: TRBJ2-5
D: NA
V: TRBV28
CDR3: CASSPAEAGRETQYF
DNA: TGTGCCAGCAGTCCCGCCGAGGCAGGGCGAGAGACCCAGTACTTC

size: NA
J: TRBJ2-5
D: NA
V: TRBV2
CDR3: CASRADSRETQYF
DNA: TGTGCCAGCAGGGCAGACAGTAGGGAGACCCAGTACTTC

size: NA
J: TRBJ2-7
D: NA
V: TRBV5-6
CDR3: CASSPGVTYERYF
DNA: TGTGCCAGCAGCCCAGGGGTGACCTACGAGCGGTACTTC

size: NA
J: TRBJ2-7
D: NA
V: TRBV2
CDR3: CASNEGENSYEQYF
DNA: TGTGCCAGCAACGAGGGGGAAAACTCCTACGAGCAGTACTTC

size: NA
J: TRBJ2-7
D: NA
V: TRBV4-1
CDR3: CASSQDIRQSYEQYF
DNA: TGCGCCAGCAGCCAAGATATAAGACAGTCCTACGAGCAGTACTTC

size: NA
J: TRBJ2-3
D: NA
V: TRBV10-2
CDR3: CASSRDDSAEPGTQYF
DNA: TGCGCCAGCAGTCGAGACGATAGCGCAGAACCCGGTACGCAGTATTTT

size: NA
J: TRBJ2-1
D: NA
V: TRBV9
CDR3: CASSVDVRAVLSHEQFF
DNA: TGTGCCAGCAGCGTAGACGTCAGGGCGGTCCTTAGCCATGAGCAGTTCTTC

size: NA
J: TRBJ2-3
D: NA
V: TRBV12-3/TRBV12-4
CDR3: CASRPSTDTQYF
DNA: TGTGCCAGCAGACCTAGCACAGATACGCAGTATTTT

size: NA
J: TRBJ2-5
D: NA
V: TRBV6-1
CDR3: CASSERVAERGETQYF
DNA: TGTGCCAGCAGTGAGCGGGTGGCGGAACGTGGAGAGACCCAGTACTTC

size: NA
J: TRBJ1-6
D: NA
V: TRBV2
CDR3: CASRLPQDDNSPLHF
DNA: TGTGCCAGCAGACTCCCACAGGACGATAATTCACCCCTCCACTTT

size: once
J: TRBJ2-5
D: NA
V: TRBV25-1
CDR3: CASEKETQYF
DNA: TGTGCCAGCGAAAAAGAGACCCAGTACTTC

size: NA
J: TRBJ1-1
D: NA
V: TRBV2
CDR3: CASREGLWTEAFF
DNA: TGTGCCAGCAGAGAGGGACTTTGGACTGAAGCTTTCTTT

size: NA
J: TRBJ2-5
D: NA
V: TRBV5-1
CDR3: CASSLASIRQETQYF
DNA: TGCGCCAGCAGCTTGGCATCGATACGTCAAGAGACCCAGTACTTC

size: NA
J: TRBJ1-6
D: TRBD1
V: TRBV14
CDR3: CASSRGGAFFSPLHF
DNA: TGTGCCAGCAGCCGAGGGGGCGCCTTTTTTTCACCCCTCCACTTT

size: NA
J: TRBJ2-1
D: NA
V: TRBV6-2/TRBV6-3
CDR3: CASSPVGAWGNEQFF
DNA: TGTGCCAGCAGCCCCGTGGGGGCCTGGGGGAATGAGCAGTTCTTC

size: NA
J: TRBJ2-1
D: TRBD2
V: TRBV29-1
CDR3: CSVEEAGGYEQFF
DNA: TGCAGCGTTGAGGAAGCGGGAGGCTATGAGCAGTTCTTC

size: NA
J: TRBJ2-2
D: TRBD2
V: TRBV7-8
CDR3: CASSTKRGLAGEVNTGELFF
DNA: TGTGCCAGCAGCACCAAAAGAGGACTAGCGGGAGAAGTAAACACCGGGGAGCTGTTTTTT

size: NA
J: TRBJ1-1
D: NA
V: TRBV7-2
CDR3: CASSLFARLNTEAFF
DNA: TGTGCCAGCAGCTTATTTGCACGACTGAACACTGAAGCTTTCTTT

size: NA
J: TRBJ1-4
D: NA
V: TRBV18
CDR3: CASSTEGWDEKLFF
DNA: TGTGCCAGCTCAACGGAGGGCTGGGATGAAAAACTGTTTTTT

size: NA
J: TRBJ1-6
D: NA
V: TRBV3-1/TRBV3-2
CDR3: CASSKAVNSPLHF
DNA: TGTGCCAGCTCAAAAGCAGTTAATTCACCCCTCCACTTT